Listed here are 20 T cell receptor beta chains from one sample, sequenced in a study of identifying expanded T cells in peripheral blood. Method: immunoSEQ multiplex PCR; TCRdb's copy keeps in-frame clones and lacks some. The sample yields 120,000 or so clones, more than 75% seen once. Sample: blood. All receptors come from a person aged 18 to 70 in good health.

The chain combines TRBV2 with TRBJ2-7, with TRBD2 as a possible D gene (5 bases). Germline V CDR1 and CDR2: SNHLY, FYNNEI. The CDR3 consists of 14 residues. The ends were cut back, 6 bases at V and 3 bases at J, with 15 bases in the middle. This CDR3 reads CASRSPGNSYEQYF. The CDR3, as DNA: TGTGCCAGCAGGTCACCGGGGAATAGCTACGAGCAGTACTTC. Using reference TRBV2 and TRBJ2-7 for the parts outside the CDR3, the full variable domain is EPEVTQTPSHQVTQMGQEVILRCVPISNHLYFYWYRQILGQKVEFLVSFYNNEISEKSEIFDDQFSVERPDGSNFTLKIRSTKLEDSAMYFCASRSPGNSYEQYFGPGTRLTVT.

This clone was seen many times. The chain combines TRBV2 with TRBJ2-7; 9 nucleotides line up with TRBD2. V trimming: 2 bases; J trimming: 3 bases; junction bases outside the gene matches: 5. The CDR3 contains 15 residues. Germline CDR1 and CDR2: SNHLY and FYNNEI. CDR3 protein: CASSEWVSGGYEQYF. The CDR3 region has the DNA TGTGCCAGCAGTGAATGGGTTAGCGGGGGCTACGAGCAGTACTTC. Together with reference TRBV2 and TRBJ2-7, the CDR3 gives the full variable domain: EPEVTQTPSHQVTQMGQEVILRCVPISNHLYFYWYRQILGQKVEFLVSFYNNEISEKSEIFDDQFSVERPDGSNFTLKIRSTKLEDSAMYFCASSEWVSGGYEQYFGPGTRLTVT.

This chain links TRBV7-9 with TRBJ1-1; D gene unclear. The CDR3 is 14 amino acids. V lost 1 base and J lost 4, with 10 bases in between. CDR1 is SEHNR, CDR2 FQNEAQ, per germline (reference sequence). The DNA for the CDR3 is TGTGCCAGCAGCTTAGTAGTGGCCTCCACTGAAGCTTTCTTT. It specifies CASSLVVASTEAFF.

The gene calls are TRBV6-5 and TRBJ2-7; no clear D gene. V lost 2 bases to trimming and J lost 0 bases, with 8 bases between them. CDR3 length: 14 residues. Germline V lookup: CDR1 MNHEY, CDR2 SVGAGI. The CDR3 loop reads CASSYGLLSYEQYF. DNA of the CDR3: TGTGCCAGCAGTTACGGTCTACTCTCCTACGAGCAGTACTTC.

This rearrangement joins TRBV27 to TRBJ2-7, with TRBD1 as a possible D gene (6 bases). Looked up from germline, CDR1 is MNHEY and CDR2 is SMNVEV (reference sequence). Between the trimmed V and J ends, which lost 4 bases and 2 bases, there was a span of 12 bases. This CDR3 contains 14 residues. DNA of the CDR3: TGTGCCAGCAGTTCACAGGGAAGAACCTACGAGCAGTACTTC. It is translated as CASSSQGRTYEQYF.

The V and J genes are TRBV13 and TRBJ1-3; 8 bases line up with TRBD1. This CDR3 spans 18 amino acids. J was trimmed by 2 bases and V by 1 base; bases with no gene match: 10. Germline V gene lookup returns CDR1 PRHDT and CDR2 FYEKMQ (reference sequence). The CDR3 loop is CASSLDQGADYTGNTIYF. The CDR3 DNA follows: TGTGCCAGCAGCTTAGACCAGGGGGCTGATTATACTGGAAACACCATATATTTT.

In nucleotides, the CDR3 is TGCGCCAGCAGTGAGCGGGGGGCCCAAACCGGGGAGCTGTTTTTT. It codes for CASSERGAQTGELFF. The chain carries TRBV10-1 and TRBJ2-2, with D perhaps TRBD2 (7 bases). Germline-derived CDR1 and CDR2 are WNHNN and SYGVQD (reference sequence). This CDR3 is built from 15 residues. Trimming left V 2 bases short and J 5 bases short, with 12 bases between.

The V call is TRBV9, the J call TRBJ2-7; 11 bases match TRBD1. Germline V gene lookup returns CDR1 SGDLS and CDR2 YYNGEE. J was trimmed by 0 bases and V by 4 bases; bases with no gene match: 9. CDR3 length equals 17 residues. The CDR3 loop is CASSPTLGQGDSYEQYF. The CDR3 DNA sequence: TGTGCCAGCAGCCCCACTCTGGGACAGGGGGACTCCTACGAGCAGTACTTC.

As DNA, the CDR3 is TGTGCCAGCTATCAGCGGGGGGTCCCAGATACGCAGTATTTT. The encoded protein is CASYQRGVPDTQYF. V gene TRBV21-1 combines with J gene TRBJ2-3; the table's D call of TRBD2 was not tested on the DNA. TRBV21-1 is a known pseudogene. The CDR3 runs 14 residues.

J is TRBJ2-1 and V is TRBV10-3, with 9 bases fitting TRBD2. J lost 6 bases, V lost 2 bases, and 2 bases had no gene match. CDR1 is ENHRY, CDR2 SYGVKD, per germline. The CDR3 has 14 residues. In DNA form, the CDR3 reads TGTGCCATCAGTGAGAGCGGGGGGCCCAATGAGCAGTTCTTC. Encoded protein: CAISESGGPNEQFF.

V gene TRBV6-6 combines with J gene TRBJ1-5; 7 positions match TRBD1. Trimming cost V 5 bases and J 0 bases; bases outside gene matches: 1. The CDR3 loop spans 14 amino acids. Germline V CDR1 and CDR2: MNHNY, SVGAGI (reference sequence). The CDR3, as DNA: TGTGCCAGCAGTCGGGACAGTAGCAATCAGCCCCAGCATTTT. Amino acid sequence: CASSRDSSNQPQHF.

J is TRBJ2-2 and V is TRBV7-9, with D hard to call. This CDR3 has 15 residues. V was trimmed by 6 bases and J by 3 bases, leaving 14 bases between them. CDR1 is SEHNR, CDR2 FQNEAQ, per germline (reference sequence). The CDR3 loop is CASRPTIGHTGELFF. The DNA for the CDR3 is TGTGCCAGCAGACCAACAATTGGGCACACCGGGGAGCTGTTTTTT. The complete variable domain, with remaining parts taken from reference TRBV7-9 and TRBJ2-2, reads DTGVSQNPRHKITKRGQNVTFRCDPISEHNRLYWYRQTLGQGPEFLTYFQNEAQLEKSRLLSDRFSAERPKGSFSTLEIQRTEQGDSAMYLCASRPTIGHTGELFFGEGSRLTVL.

This chain links TRBV2 with TRBJ2-5; no clear D gene. Germline CDR1 reads SNHLY; CDR2 reads FYNNEI. Trimming pared 8 bases from V and 2 bases from J, leaving 9 bases between. The CDR3 is made up of 12 amino acids. DNA for the CDR3: TGTGCCAGCCGGCACACACAAGAGACCCAGTACTTC. Protein sequence: CASRHTQETQYF. Combining the CDR3 with reference TRBV2 and TRBJ2-5 gives the whole variable domain EPEVTQTPSHQVTQMGQEVILRCVPISNHLYFYWYRQILGQKVEFLVSFYNNEISEKSEIFDDQFSVERPDGSNFTLKIRSTKLEDSAMYFCASRHTQETQYFGPGTRLLVL.

The rearrangement links TRBV7-2 to TRBJ1-1; D remains ambiguous. Germline V gene data show CDR1 as SGHTA and CDR2 as FQGNSA. The CDR3 totals 13 residues. V shed 4 bases and J shed 0 bases, with 6 bases lying between them. CDR3 sequence: CASSSYMNTEAFF. In DNA form, the CDR3 reads TGTGCCAGCAGCTCATATATGAACACTGAAGCTTTCTTT.

The chain combines TRBV7-9 with TRBJ2-3, with 8 bases identical to TRBD2. CDR3 size: 16 residues. Per germline, CDR1 SEHNR and CDR2 FQNEAQ (reference sequence). V lost 0 bases, J lost 4 bases, and 6 bases stayed unmatched. The DNA for the CDR3 is TGTGCCAGCAGCTTAGCGCCGGGGGGGCTCGCAGATACGCAGTATTTT. This encodes CASSLAPGGLADTQYF.

This chain uses TRBV29-1 with TRBJ1-1; 7 bases match TRBD1. Losses at the gene ends were 4 bases for V and 4 bases for J; bases not matched to a gene: 12. The CDR3 runs to 15 residues. Per the germline V gene, CDR1 is SQVTM and CDR2 is ANQGSEA. The CDR3 spells CSVGDPRRGLTEAFF. CDR3 coding DNA: TGCAGCGTTGGGGACCCACGGAGGGGGCTCACTGAAGCTTTCTTT.

This chain links TRBV11-2 with TRBJ1-4; the D gene is possibly TRBD1 (6 bases). V was cut by 6 bases and J by 7 bases, with 15 bases left in between. Looked up from germline, CDR1 is SGHAT and CDR2 is FQNNGV. CDR3 length: 14 amino acids. This CDR3 reads CASRKIIRGEKLFF. The DNA for the CDR3 is TGTGCCAGCAGGAAAATCATCAGGGGTGAAAAACTGTTTTTT.

The V and J genes are TRBV5-6 and TRBJ1-4; D is possibly TRBD1 (5 bases). Per germline, CDR1 SGHDT and CDR2 YYEEEE. This CDR3 has 14 amino acids. With 1 base removed from V and 8 bases from J, the gap between germline ends came to 12 bases. CDR3 in amino acids: CASSLTMGDEKLFF. DNA for the CDR3: TGTGCCAGCAGCTTGACAATGGGGGACGAAAAACTGTTTTTT.

The chain carries TRBV19 and TRBJ1-2, with a tentative D call TRBD1 (6 bases). There are 14 residues in the CDR3. The germline CDR1 and CDR2 sequences are LNHDA and SQIVND (reference sequence). Trimming cost V 3 bases and J 2 bases, with 10 bases left between them. The CDR3 region is CASSIGGTNYGYTF. The CDR3 nucleotides are TGTGCCAGTAGTATTGGCGGGACAAACTATGGCTACACCTTC. The variable domain in full, completed from reference TRBV19 and TRBJ1-2, reads DGGITQSPKYLFRKEGQNVTLSCEQNLNHDAMYWYRQDPGQGLRLIYYSQIVNDFQKGDIAEGYSVSREKKESFPLTVTSAQKNPTAFYLCASSIGGTNYGYTFGSGTRLTVV.

The J gene is TRBJ2-7, the V gene TRBV7-9; unclear D gene. V was pared by 1 base and J by 2 bases, with 12 bases between. There are 15 residues in the CDR3. The V gene's germline CDR1 is SEHNR and CDR2 FQNEAQ (reference sequence). CDR3 loop: CASSLGSGRAYEQYF. For the CDR3, the DNA is TGTGCCAGCAGCTTAGGTTCTGGACGGGCCTACGAGCAGTACTTC.